This T cell receptor beta chain appears in the sequencing data of a study of cytomegalovirus exposure and HLA in healthy donors (dated by TCRdb to about 2017). Background for the entire study: In an earlier analysis of about 560 of the donors, approximately 260 Gb of sequence data and 117 million unique TCR beta sequences from roughly 190 million T cells were reported. An early release that covered fewer than 800 HLA-typed donors contained approximately 300 gigabases of sequencing data and 65 million to 100 million unique TCR sequences. Of the approximately 400 genotyped donors, 81% were placed in the genetic ancestry cluster associated with self-reported Caucasian donors. The study aimed to test whether signatures of past pathogen exposure could be identified by cataloging public T cell receptors. The T cell repertoires of several hundred subjects were profiled by immunosequencing and related to cytomegalovirus serostatus. Besides the first cohort of 666 subjects, a separate validation cohort made up of roughly 120 different subjects was used. To predict cytomegalovirus infection status, the study combined high-throughput TCR immunosequencing, statistical association of individual TCRs with disease status, and machine learning. In a later analysis, previously published TCR beta repertoires from about 670 donors were re-analyzed and high-resolution HLA genotyping was added so that TCR occurrence patterns could be studied. Rather than using new phenotypic data, the later analysis identified candidate immune exposures from TCR beta sequences and from how often those sequences occurred across donors. An earlier analysis of fewer than 700 of the donors applied high-throughput TCR beta sequencing to assess whether each TCR beta V gene segment acted as functional or pseudogenic. Alongside the repertoire data, information on donor age, sex, ethnicity and CMV serostatus was compiled. Genome-wide SNP genotypes for about 65% of the 666 donors were used in a later genetic analysis, which treated that subset as a discovery cohort. All discovery cohort repertoires had been generated on a single sequencing platform. HLA typing covered class I and class II loci at four-digit resolution. Typing coverage differed by locus: A, B, C, DRB1 and DQB1 were typed in about 620-630 donors, DQA1 in 500 to 550, DPA1 in over 600, and DPB1 in just under 480. Roughly 5 DR-DQ haplotypes were handled as single units for association and clustering, since linkage in the cohort was strong. On average, roughly 250,000 unique TCR beta nucleotide sequences were sequenced per donor among several hundred genotyped donors of the cohort, with roughly 18% of those sequences being non-productive.

Study-wide findings and limitations: Cytomegalovirus status was reported to be diagnosed by the classifier with high specificity and sensitivity in both the original and validation cohorts. A further reported finding was that TCR beta sequences accurately predicted the HLA-A and HLA-B alleles for most subjects in the first cohort. Strong co-occurrence of HLA alleles, especially DR and DQ, made assigning TCR associations to individual alleles difficult. The earlier analysis of 450 to 700 of the donors excluded seventeen rarely observed V segments, including chromosome 9 orphons, because counts were too low. Most TCR sequences were observed very rarely across donors, whereas some public TCRs were present in many individuals. In an earlier analysis of approximately 590 of the donors, most TCR beta V segments appeared in productive rearrangements about 87% or about 30% of the time, broadly matching IMGT annotations. A cluster of highly shared sequence variants was judged likely to be a technical artifact of the sequencing pipeline. In a later analysis, HLA-associated TCR beta chains were found to be more clonally expanded and to have lower generation probabilities than equally common non-associated chains. Specific HLA alleles were associated with about 17,000 TCR beta sequences at a false discovery rate of 0.05 in a later analysis. Roughly uniform sequencing depth across donors was assumed in presence/absence analyses, although this assumption may not hold. It was suggested by the authors that the approach could potentially be generalized to other disease states and immunological phenotypes. A later genetic analysis associated a missense DCLRE1C variant with V-gene and J-gene trimming of TCR beta chains, and an independent cohort replicated the association. The cohort was sequenced for TCR beta chains only, and without alpha or paired-chain data the features that could be detected were limited. A few of the identified cytomegalovirus-associated TCR beta chains were confirmed in vitro to be specific for cytomegalovirus antigens. CMV serostatus was the only immune exposure information available for the cohort. A later genetic analysis reported fewer N-insertions in productive TCRs among donors in an Asian-associated ancestry cluster than the roughly 700-donor mean. Some IMGT-functional V segments, including TRBV6-2 and TRBV6-3, could not be distinguished by the 87-base-pair reads and were therefore excluded. A later analysis reported that several top co-occurrence clusters appeared linked to parvovirus B19, influenza, CMV and Epstein-Barr virus. Correlated functional status among segregating V segments might reflect linkage disequilibrium, but an unknown experimental factor could not be ruled out. According to a later analysis, TCR association rates differed among HLA loci, with DRB1 alleles showing the most associated TCRs and HLA-C alleles showing the fewest. Because HLA typing was unavailable for some donors at each locus, only the typed subset was used in association tests. In a later analysis, most CMV-associated TCR beta chains were found to appear HLA-restricted, with HLA associations seemingly driven largely by CMV exposure. The study gave a list of under 200 TCR beta chains associated with cytomegalovirus.

A note on this clone: Its antigen has not been determined. One base away there is no much larger clone; base qualities are not given.

The CDR3 covers 14 residues, taking in both the cysteine and the phenylalanine. The DNA shown is the 42-base CDR3, in frame from base 1. Between the V and J ends, shortened by 1 base and 6 bases respectively, the junction contains 10 bases. Based on the germline V gene, the CDR1 and CDR2 sequences are SGHVS and FNYEAQ. The cohort comprised 710 or so healthy bone marrow donors. Cohort members were all nominally healthy when sampled, although unrecorded immune exposures were likely present. The donor was CMV seropositive and was included in the group of 250 to 300 seropositive cohort members. A peripheral blood sample was collected from each donor, and TCR beta sequencing was performed on peripheral blood mononuclear cells. Genomic DNA extraction from the blood cell samples was performed with the Qiagen DNeasy Blood Extraction Kit. Library preparation was by the immunoSEQ multiplex PCR assay. For the multiplex PCR, a mixture combining 60 forward primers for TCR Vbeta segments and 13 reverse primers for TCR Jbeta segments was used. Amplification of the CDR3 region of rearranged TCR beta genes was performed with a multiplex PCR assay on genomic DNA. The amplified TCR beta libraries were sequenced on the Illumina HiSeq System as 87-base-pair reads. As for the original processing: A later analysis tallied around 87 million unique TCR beta chains across the 550 to 850 repertoires, and around 12 million of those chains were shared by two or more donors. Raw reads were error-corrected and collapsed into unique sequences by a nearest-neighbor algorithm in which closely related sequences were merged to remove PCR and sequencing errors. CDR3 sequences were aligned to IMGT reference sequences to assign V, D and J gene segments. Each retained sequence needed at least a six-nucleotide match to both a V gene segment and a J gene segment. A rearrangement was called productive if the CDR3 had no stop codons and remained in frame with V and J, and every other rearrangement was called non-productive. CDR3 was defined according to IMGT convention as the region running from the second conserved V-encoded cysteine to the conserved J-encoded phenylalanine. The earlier analysis of 500 to 600 of the donors excluded sequences that lacked an unambiguous match to a single V gene segment. An earlier analysis of several hundred of the donors called V segments functional above 56.7% productive rearrangements and segregating when the between-donor standard deviation exceeded 5%. To diagnose cytomegalovirus status from the catalog of TCR beta chain sequences, a statistical classification framework was built. In a later analysis, TCR nucleotide sequences were compared against IMGT/GENE-DB human TR gene sequences so that V and J genes could be assigned. In a later analysis, CDR3 sequences and most-parsimonious VDJ recombination scenarios were assigned using the TCRdist pipeline. In a later analysis, each TCR beta chain was defined by its CDR3 amino acid sequence together with its V-gene family, and reads lacking a unique V-gene family were excluded. A later analysis removed 500 to 600 highly shared, low-generation-probability nucleotide sequences to deal with suspected cross-contamination and a sequencing artifact. For each public chain, a later analysis derived a clonal expansion index from normalized ranks of inferred template counts within each repertoire. In a later analysis, generation probabilities were computed with a VDJ recombination model fitted to out-of-frame rearrangements, and the resulting probabilities were checked against IGoR. A later analysis scored TCR-TCR, TCR-HLA and TCR-CMV co-occurrence with hypergeometric tests, applying a repertoire-size bias correction to TCR pairs. A later analysis estimated false discovery rates by permuting HLA or CMV assignments 20 times. In a later analysis, co-occurring TCRs were grouped using DBSCAN, with TCRdist sequence similarity added in when clustering inside HLA-allele-positive subsets. Co-occurrence clustering excluded repertoires with fewer than 30,000 or more than 120,000 public chains, plus five with anomalous nucleotide sharing. Not all clones reach the TCRdb copy of this immuneACCESS table, which keeps in-frame sequences only. Checked studies attribute under half of the gap to unresolved V genes and leave the rest unexplained. V and J calls and clone size are copied from that table; D and trimming were computed from the DNA. This sample lists 50,000 to 65,000 clones; around 72% were detected once. The ten largest clones represent roughly 50% of the sample.

This receptor was taken from a man over 45 in good health and CMV-seropositive. The source material was PBMCs. The V and J genes are TRBV7-6 and TRBJ2-1; the D gene remains uncertain. The sequenced DNA: TGTGCCAGCAGCTTAGGAAGGAGCGTCAATGAGCAGTTCTTC. Its product reads: CASSLGRSVNEQFF.